Below, 10 T cell receptor beta chains from the same sample are listed, as sequenced in a study of tumor-infiltrating lymphocytes in primary liver carcinoma. Unsorted whole blood yielded blood RNA, and germline DNA was extracted as well. With roughly 500 ng total RNA as template and a constant-region primer, TCR beta cDNA was made. Three nested multiplex PCR rounds, a slightly modified ARM-PCR, produced the libraries for TCR beta. TRBV1-TRBV30 forward and Cbeta reverse primers drove the first two roughly 9-cycle rounds. Via MiXCR, TCRdb re-called the multiplex PCR reads, giving one row per CDR3 protein. The data contain a few hundred thousand distinct CDR3 sequences, roughly three fifths of them singletons. Source material: peripheral blood. The receptors stem from a woman in her 30s with primary liver carcinoma and hepatitis B virus infection.

As regards this clonotype: One junction end does not reproduce the germline sequence, and a read error may be involved. The rearrangement joins TRBV13 to TRBJ2-1, with TRBD1 matching 7 bases. The CDR3 totals 16 residues. CDR1 PRHDT and CDR2 FYEKMQ come from the germline V gene (reference sequence). DNA of the CDR3: TGTGCCAGCAGCCCCGCCGGGACAGAGAACTACAATGGGCAGTTCTTC. Its translation: CASSPAGTENYNGQFF.

This clonotype has at least ten counts. V usage is TRBV12-3 or TRBV12-4 and J usage is TRBJ1-1; D is unresolved. Trimming pared 6 bases from V and 6 bases from J, leaving 14 bases between. The CDR3 sequence is 13 residues long. CDR3 DNA sequence: TGTGCCAGCAGCAAACTGACACGGCCTGAAGCTTTCTTT. Translation: CASSKLTRPEAFF.

In regard to this clonotype: Compared with germline, one end of the junction differs, possibly owing to a read error. The chain has TRBV12-3 or TRBV12-4 and TRBJ1-2; perhaps TRBD1 as D (5 bases). The length of the CDR3 is 14 residues. This chain's CDR3 is CASTQGERGVGYTF. Here the CDR3 DNA reads TGTGCCAGCACCCAAGGGGAAAGGGGAGTTGGCTATACCTTC.

The sample holds a few counts of this clonotype. The V gene is TRBV6-5, the J gene TRBJ1-1; D remains ambiguous. The CDR3 consists of 13 residues. Deletions cut 5 bases from V and 0 bases from J, with 7 bases between. Germline loops: CDR1 MNHEY, CDR2 SVGAGI. In DNA form, the CDR3 reads TGTGCCAGCAGTAGCTACATGAACACTGAAGCTTTCTTT. The encoded protein is CASSSYMNTEAFF.

This rearrangement joins TRBV12-3 or TRBV12-4 to TRBJ2-1; D uncertain. The CDR3 is made up of 14 amino acids. V lost 3 bases to trimming and J lost 3 bases, with 9 bases between them. CDR3 DNA: TGTGCCAGCAGTTTCGGGCGGTTCTACAATGAGCAGTTCTTC. Its protein is CASSFGRFYNEQFF.

J is TRBJ1-3 and V is TRBV11-2; 12 positions match TRBD1. With 5 bases clipped from V and 14 bases from J, the junction kept 13 bases outside the gene matches. This CDR3 region has 15 residues. Germline V gene data show CDR1 as SGHAT and CDR2 as FQNNGV. CDR3 protein: CASSRDRGLRNILYF. CDR3 DNA: TGTGCCAGCAGCAGGGACAGGGGGCTGCGAAACATCTTATATTTT. The variable domain in full, completed from reference TRBV11-2 and TRBJ1-3, reads EAGVAQSPRYKIIEKRQSVAFWCNPISGHATLYWYQQILGQGPKLLIQFQNNGVVDDSQLPKDRFSAERLKGVDSTLKIQPAKLEDSAVYLCASSRDRGLRNILYFGEGSWLTVV.

This clonotype has ten or more counts. Relative to the germline gene, one junction end is altered; a read error may explain this. The chain couples TRBV6-1 to TRBJ2-1; no firm D call. Germline values: CDR1 MNHNS, CDR2 SASEGT. The CDR3 loop spans 13 amino acids. CDR3 protein: CASTDRAYNEQFF. The CDR3 coding sequence is TGTGCGAGCACGGACCGGGCCTACAATGAGCAGTTCTTC.

As to this clonotype: This may stem from a read error, because a much larger clone lies one nucleotide away. V gene TRBV6-2 or TRBV6-3 combines with J gene TRBJ2-7; 7 positions match TRBD1. The germline V gene encodes CDR1 MNHEY and CDR2 SVGEGT. The V and J ends lost 6 bases and 2 bases, in that order; junction bases with no gene match: 4. This CDR3 spans 13 amino acids. The CDR3 DNA sequence: TGTGCCAGCAGGACAGGGAGCCCCTACGAGCAGTACTTC. Translating it yields CASRTGSPYEQYF.

This sequence joins TRBV28 and TRBJ1-1; D is unclear. Trimming took 6 bases from V and 0 from J, leaving 8 bases between them. This CDR3 region has 13 residues. In germline, CDR1 is MDHEN, CDR2 SYDVKM. In DNA form, the CDR3 reads TGTGCCAGCAGAATAACCATGAACACTGAAGCTTTCTTT. It encodes CASRITMNTEAFF.

Of note for this clonotype: This may be a read error, as it is one base from a much larger clone. The gene calls are TRBV12-3 or TRBV12-4 and TRBJ2-1; 8 nucleotides match TRBD2. This CDR3 spans 16 amino acids. V was pared by 5 bases and J by 4 bases, with 10 bases of the junction left unmatched. The CDR3 coding sequence is TGTGCCAGCAGTGCGGGGACTAGTCAAATGTACAATGAGCAGTTCTTC. This translates into CASSAGTSQMYNEQFF.